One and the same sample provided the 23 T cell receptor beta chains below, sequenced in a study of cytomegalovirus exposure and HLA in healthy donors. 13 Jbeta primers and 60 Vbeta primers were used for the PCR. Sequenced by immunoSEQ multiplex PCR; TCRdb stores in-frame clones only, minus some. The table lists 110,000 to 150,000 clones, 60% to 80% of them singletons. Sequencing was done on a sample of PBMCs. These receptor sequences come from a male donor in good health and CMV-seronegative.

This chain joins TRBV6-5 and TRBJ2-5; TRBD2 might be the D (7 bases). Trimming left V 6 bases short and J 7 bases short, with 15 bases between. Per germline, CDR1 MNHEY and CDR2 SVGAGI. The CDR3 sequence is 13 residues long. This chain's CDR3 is CASSSIAGATQYF. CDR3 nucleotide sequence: TGTGCCAGCAGCTCGATTGCGGGGGCGACCCAGTACTTC.

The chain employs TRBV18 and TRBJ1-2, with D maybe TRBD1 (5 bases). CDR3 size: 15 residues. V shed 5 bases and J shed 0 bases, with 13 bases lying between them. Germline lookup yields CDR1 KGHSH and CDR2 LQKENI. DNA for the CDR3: TGTGCCAGCTCAAACCTACAGGCCGCTAACTATGGCTACACCTTC. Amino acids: CASSNLQAANYGYTF.

The CDR3, as DNA: TGTGCCAGCAGCCTAACAGGGGGCGTTCCTGAAGCTTTCTTT. Translated, it gives CASSLTGGVPEAFF. The chain uses TRBV28 and TRBJ1-1; 9 nucleotides align to TRBD1. Germline V gene sequence: CDR1 MDHEN, CDR2 SYDVKM. The CDR3 is 14 amino acids. J lost 6 bases, V lost 6 bases, and 8 bases had no gene match. The whole variable domain, remainder taken from reference TRBV28 and TRBJ1-1, is DVKVTQSSRYLVKRTGEKVFLECVQDMDHENMFWYRQDPGLGLRLIYFSYDVKMKEKGDIPEGYSVSREKKERFSLILESASTNQTSMYLCASSLTGGVPEAFFGQGTRLTVV.

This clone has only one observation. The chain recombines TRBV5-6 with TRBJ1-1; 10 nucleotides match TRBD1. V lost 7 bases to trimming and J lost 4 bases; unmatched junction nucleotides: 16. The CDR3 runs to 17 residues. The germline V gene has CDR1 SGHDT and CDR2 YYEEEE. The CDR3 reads CASARGDDRGRFTEAFF. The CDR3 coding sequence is TGTGCCAGCGCGAGGGGGGACGACAGGGGGCGTTTCACTGAAGCTTTCTTT. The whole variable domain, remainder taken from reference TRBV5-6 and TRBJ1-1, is DAGVTQSPTHLIKTRGQQVTLRCSPKSGHDTVSWYQQALGQGPQFIFQYYEEEERQRGNFPDRFSGHQFPNYSSELNVNALLLGDSALYLCASARGDDRGRFTEAFFGQGTRLTVV.

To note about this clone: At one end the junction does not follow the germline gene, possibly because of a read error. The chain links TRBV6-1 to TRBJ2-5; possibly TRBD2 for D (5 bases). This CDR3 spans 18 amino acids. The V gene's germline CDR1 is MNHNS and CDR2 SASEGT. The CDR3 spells CASSEGGFGLPGRETQYF. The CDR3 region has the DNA TGTGCCAGCAGCGAAGGAGGATTCGGCCTACCGGGGAGAGAGACCCAGTACTTC.

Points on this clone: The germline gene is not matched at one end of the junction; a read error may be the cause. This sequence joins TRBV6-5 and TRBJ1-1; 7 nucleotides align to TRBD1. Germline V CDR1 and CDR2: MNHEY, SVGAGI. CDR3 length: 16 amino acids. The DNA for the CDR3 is TGTGCCAGCAGTTCAAGGGGCGCAGGGGGGAACATTGAAGCTTTCTTT. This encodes CASSSRGAGGNIEAFF.

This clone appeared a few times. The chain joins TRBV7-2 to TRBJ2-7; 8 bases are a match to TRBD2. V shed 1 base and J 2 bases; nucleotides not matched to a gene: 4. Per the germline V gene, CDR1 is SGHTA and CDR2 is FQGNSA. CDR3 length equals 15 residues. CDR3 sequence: CASSLGLAPTYEQYF. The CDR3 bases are TGTGCCAGCAGCTTAGGACTAGCGCCAACCTACGAGCAGTACTTC.

CDR3: CASRPDGGSYNEQFF. Here the CDR3 DNA reads TGTGCCAGCAGACCCGACGGGGGATCCTACAATGAGCAGTTCTTC. The chain is built from TRBV6-5 and TRBJ2-1, with a weak D call TRBD2 (6 bases). CDR3 length equals 15 residues. The V gene's germline CDR1 is MNHEY and CDR2 SVGAGI. The V end lost 6 bases, the J end lost 1 base, and 13 bases lay between the germline ends.

The CDR3 DNA sequence: TGTGCCAGCAGGAAAGCTAGCGGGGACAATGAGCAGTTCTTC. The encoded protein is CASRKASGDNEQFF. The chain has TRBV11-2 and TRBJ2-1; 9 bases fit TRBD2. The junction had 5 bases not matched to a gene; V was cut back by 6 bases and J by 5 bases. This CDR3 contains 14 residues. Germline lookup yields CDR1 SGHAT and CDR2 FQNNGV.

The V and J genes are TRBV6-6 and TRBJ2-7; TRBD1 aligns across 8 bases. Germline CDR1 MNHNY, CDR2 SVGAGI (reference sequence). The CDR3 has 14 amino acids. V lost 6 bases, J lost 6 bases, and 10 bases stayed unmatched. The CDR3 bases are TGTGCCAGCAGACAGGACAGGGTTACGGCCGAGCAGTACTTC. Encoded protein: CASRQDRVTAEQYF.

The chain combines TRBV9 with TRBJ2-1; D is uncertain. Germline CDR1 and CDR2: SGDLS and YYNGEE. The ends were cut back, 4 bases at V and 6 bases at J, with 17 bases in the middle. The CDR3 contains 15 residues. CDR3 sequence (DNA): TGTGCCAGCAGCCCGGAGCGTGCTAGGCCCAATGAGCAGTTCTTC. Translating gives CASSPERARPNEQFF.

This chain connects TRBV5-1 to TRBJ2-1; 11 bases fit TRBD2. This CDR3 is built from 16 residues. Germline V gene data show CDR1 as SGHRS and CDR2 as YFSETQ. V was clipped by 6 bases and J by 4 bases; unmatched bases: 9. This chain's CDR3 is CASTSVAGGGYNEQFF. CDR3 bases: TGCGCCAGCACTTCGGTAGCGGGAGGGGGGTACAATGAGCAGTTCTTC.

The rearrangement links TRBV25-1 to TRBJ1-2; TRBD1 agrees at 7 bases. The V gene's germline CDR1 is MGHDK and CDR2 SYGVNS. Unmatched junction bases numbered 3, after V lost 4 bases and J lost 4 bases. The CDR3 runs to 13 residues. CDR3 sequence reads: CASSAGQPYGYTF. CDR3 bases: TGTGCCAGCAGTGCGGGACAGCCCTATGGCTACACCTTC.

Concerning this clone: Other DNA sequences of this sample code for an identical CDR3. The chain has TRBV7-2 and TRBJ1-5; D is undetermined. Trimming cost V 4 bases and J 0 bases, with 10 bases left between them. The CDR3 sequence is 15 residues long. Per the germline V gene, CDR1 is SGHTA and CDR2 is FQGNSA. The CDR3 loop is CASSSQSYSNQPQHF. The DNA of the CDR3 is TGTGCCAGCAGCTCACAGAGTTATAGCAATCAGCCCCAGCATTTT.

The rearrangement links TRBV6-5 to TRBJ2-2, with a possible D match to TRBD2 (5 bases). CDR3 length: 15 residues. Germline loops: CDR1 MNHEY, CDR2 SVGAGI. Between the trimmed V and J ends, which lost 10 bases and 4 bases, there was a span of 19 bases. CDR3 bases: TGTGCCACCCTACGGGGAGTCCGAAGCACCGGGGAGCTGTTTTTT. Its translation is CATLRGVRSTGELFF.

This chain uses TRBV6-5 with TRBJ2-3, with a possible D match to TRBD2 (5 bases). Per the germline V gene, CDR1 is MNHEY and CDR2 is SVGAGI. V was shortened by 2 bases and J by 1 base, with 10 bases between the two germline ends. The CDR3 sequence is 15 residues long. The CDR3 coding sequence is TGTGCCAGCAGTTACGCCCCCGGGGGCACAGATACGCAGTATTTT. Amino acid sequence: CASSYAPGGTDTQYF.

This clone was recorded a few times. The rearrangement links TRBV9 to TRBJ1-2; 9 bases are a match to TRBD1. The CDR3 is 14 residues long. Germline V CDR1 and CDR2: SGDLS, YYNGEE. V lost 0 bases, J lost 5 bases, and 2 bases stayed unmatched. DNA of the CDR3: TGTGCCAGCAGCGTAGGGACAGGGGAATATGGCTACACCTTC. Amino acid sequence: CASSVGTGEYGYTF.

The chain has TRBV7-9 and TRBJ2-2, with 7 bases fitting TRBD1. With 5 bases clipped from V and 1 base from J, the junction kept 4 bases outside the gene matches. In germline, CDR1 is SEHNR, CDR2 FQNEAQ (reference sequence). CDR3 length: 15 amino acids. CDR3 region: CASSLRQGNTGELFF. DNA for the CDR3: TGTGCCAGCAGCCTAAGACAGGGGAACACCGGGGAGCTGTTTTTT.

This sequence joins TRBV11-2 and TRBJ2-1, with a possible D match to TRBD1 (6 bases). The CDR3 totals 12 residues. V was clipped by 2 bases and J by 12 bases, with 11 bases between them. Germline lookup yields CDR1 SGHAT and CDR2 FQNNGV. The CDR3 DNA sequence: TGTGCCAGCAGCTTAACAGGGCAGGGGCAGTTCTTC. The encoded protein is CASSLTGQGQFF.

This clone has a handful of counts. CDR3 in DNA: TGCGCCAGCAGCTTGGCGGGTAAGGATGTCCTAGATACGCAGTATTTT. Amino acid sequence: CASSLAGKDVLDTQYF. The V gene is TRBV5-1, the J gene TRBJ2-3, with D uncertain. Germline lookup yields CDR1 SGHRS and CDR2 YFSETQ. V was pared by 0 bases and J by 5 bases, with 16 bases between. The CDR3 runs to 16 residues.

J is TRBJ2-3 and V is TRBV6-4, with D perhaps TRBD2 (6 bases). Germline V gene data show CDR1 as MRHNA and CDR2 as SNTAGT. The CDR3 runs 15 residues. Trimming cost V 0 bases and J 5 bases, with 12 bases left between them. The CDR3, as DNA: TGTGCCAGCAGTGACTCGGGCACGGAGGGAGATACGCAGTATTTT. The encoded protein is CASSDSGTEGDTQYF.

In DNA, the CDR3 is TGTGCCAGCAGCCCCAGGGCCCCTCGTATTTCTGGAAACACCATATATTTT. Translating gives CASSPRAPRISGNTIYF. This rearrangement joins TRBV7-9 to TRBJ1-3, with D possibly TRBD1 on 5 matching bases. Deletions cut 5 bases from V and 1 base from J, with 18 bases between. The germline gives CDR1 SEHNR, CDR2 FQNEAQ (reference sequence). The CDR3 is 17 residues long. Full variable domain (outside the CDR3, taken from reference TRBV7-9 and TRBJ1-3): DTGVSQNPRHKITKRGQNVTFRCDPISEHNRLYWYRQTLGQGPEFLTYFQNEAQLEKSRLLSDRFSAERPKGSFSTLEIQRTEQGDSAMYLCASSPRAPRISGNTIYFGEGSWLTVV.

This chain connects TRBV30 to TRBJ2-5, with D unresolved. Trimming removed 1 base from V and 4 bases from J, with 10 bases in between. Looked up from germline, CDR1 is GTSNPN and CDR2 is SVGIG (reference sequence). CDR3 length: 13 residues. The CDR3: CAWSGNSRETQYF. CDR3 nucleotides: TGTGCCTGGAGTGGAAATAGCCGAGAGACCCAGTACTTC.